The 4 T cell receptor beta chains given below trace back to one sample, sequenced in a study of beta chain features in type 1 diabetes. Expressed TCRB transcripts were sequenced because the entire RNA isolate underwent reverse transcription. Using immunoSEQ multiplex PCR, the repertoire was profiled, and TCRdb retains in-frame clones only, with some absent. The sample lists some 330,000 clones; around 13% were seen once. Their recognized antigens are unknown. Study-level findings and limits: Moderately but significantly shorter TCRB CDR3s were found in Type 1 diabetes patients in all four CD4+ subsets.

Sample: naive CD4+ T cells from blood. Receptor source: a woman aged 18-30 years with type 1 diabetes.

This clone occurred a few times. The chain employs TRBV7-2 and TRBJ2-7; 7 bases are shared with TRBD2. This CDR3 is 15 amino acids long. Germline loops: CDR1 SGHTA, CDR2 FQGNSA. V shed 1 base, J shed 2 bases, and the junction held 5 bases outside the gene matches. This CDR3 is CASSLGAGVPYEQYF. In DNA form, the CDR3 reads TGTGCCAGCAGCTTAGGGGCGGGGGTTCCCTACGAGCAGTACTTC.

CDR3 coding DNA: TGTGCCAGCAGCTCGACTAGCGGGGGATCAGATACGCAGTATTTT. As protein: CASSSTSGGSDTQYF. The chain employs TRBV11-2 and TRBJ2-3, with TRBD2 identical over 12 bases. V trimming: 4 bases; J trimming: 4 bases; junction bases outside the gene matches: 3. Germline-derived CDR1 and CDR2 are SGHAT and FQNNGV. The CDR3 is made up of 15 amino acids.

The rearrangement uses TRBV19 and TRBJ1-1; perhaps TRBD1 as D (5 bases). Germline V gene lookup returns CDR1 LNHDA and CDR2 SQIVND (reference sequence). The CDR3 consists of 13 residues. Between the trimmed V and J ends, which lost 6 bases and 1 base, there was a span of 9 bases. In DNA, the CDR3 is TGTGCCAGTAGCCTGACAGCGAACACTGAAGCTTTCTTT. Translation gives CASSLTANTEAFF.

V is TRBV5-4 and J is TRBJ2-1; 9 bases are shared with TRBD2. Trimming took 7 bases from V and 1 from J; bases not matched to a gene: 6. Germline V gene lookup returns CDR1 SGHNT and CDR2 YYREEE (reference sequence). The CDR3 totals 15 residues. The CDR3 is CASGSTSGSYNEQFF. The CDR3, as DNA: TGTGCCAGCGGCTCGACTAGCGGATCCTACAATGAGCAGTTCTTC.